The 5 T cell receptor beta chains below come from one sample, sequenced in a study of T-cell reconstitution after alpha-beta-depleted transplantation in children (TCRdb year 2016). Library method: PCR. The sequencer was an Illumina HiSeq 2500. TCR library preparation used molecular barcoding, with unique molecular identifiers applied to normalize quantification of the TCRbeta repertoire. The public reads were reanalyzed by TCRdb: fastp trimming at Q25, MiXCR alignment, in-frame beta chains only. Each record represents a unique CDR3 protein, reported with the most common genes and DNA among its rows. The sample contains a few hundred thousand distinct CDR3 sequences, roughly 17% of them found a single time. The ten largest clones take up around 30% of the sample. Taken with the paper, the label for treatment or condition translates to: allogeneic hematopoietic cell transplantation with graft depleted of TCRalphabeta T cells and CD19 B cells.

The sequencing here drew on PBMCs, mostly from graft donor cells, taken 360 days after TCRalphabeta/CD19-depleted stem cell transplant. The receptors were gathered from a boy in the first two years of life who had a stem cell transplant for Wiskott-Aldrich syndrome, so the T cells may come from the graft donor.

This clonotype was observed many times. The chain uses TRBV12-3 or TRBV12-4 and TRBJ2-1, with 9 positions matching TRBD1. The trim removed 8 bases at V and 7 bases at J, leaving 12 bases unmatched. CDR3 length: 15 amino acids. The CDR3 bases are TGTGCCAGCCGAGGCCCGGGACAGGGCGTAAATGAGCAGTTCTTC. Residues: CASRGPGQGVNEQFF.

The CDR3 nucleotides read TGTGCCAGCAGTTTCGGGATCCCTTTTCAGCCCCAGCATTTT. The encoded protein is CASSFGIPFQPQHF. The J gene is TRBJ1-5, the V gene TRBV12-3 or TRBV12-4; no clear D gene. V lost 3 bases to trimming and J lost 6 bases, with 12 bases between them. The CDR3 has 14 amino acids.

This chain joins TRBV10-3 and TRBJ1-1, with a tentative D call TRBD1 (6 bases). This CDR3 comprises 16 residues. Looked up from germline, CDR1 is ENHRY and CDR2 is SYGVKD. Trimming removed 3 bases at V and 1 base at J, with 15 bases between. The CDR3 DNA sequence: TGTGCCATCAGTGACCGATTCCGGGACAAGAACACTGAAGCTTTCTTT. Its protein product is CAISDRFRDKNTEAFF.

This clonotype was detected ten times or more. The chain employs TRBV7-9 and TRBJ1-2; D is perhaps TRBD1 (5 bases). Trimming stripped 1 base from V and 1 base from J, with 10 bases between. Per the germline V gene, CDR1 is SEHNR and CDR2 is FQNEAQ (reference sequence). This CDR3 spans 15 amino acids. CDR3 nucleotide sequence: TGTGCCAGCAGCTTAGGTCCAGGGAGTAACTATGGCTACACCTTC. It encodes CASSLGPGSNYGYTF.

V and J are TRBV28 and TRBJ2-7; TRBD1 might be the D (5 bases). The CDR3 consists of 13 residues. V was shortened by 10 bases and J by 1 base, with 14 bases between the two germline ends. Germline CDR1 is MDHEN and CDR2 is SYDVKM. The CDR3 nucleotides are TGTGCCACCGGGTCTTACAGGTCCTACGAGCAGTACTTC. Translation: CATGSYRSYEQYF.